This T cell receptor beta chain stems from a study of technical replicates of blood from a handful of donors. V was clipped by 8 bases and J by 9 bases; unmatched bases: 1. The CDR3 is 10 amino acids. Germline V gene data show CDR1 as LNHDA and CDR2 as SQIVND (reference sequence). The assay was immunoSEQ multiplex PCR, and TCRdb's table has in-frame clones only and misses some. The sample carries under 85,000 clones, almost 98% recorded once. The source is a human donor in good health. Sequenced sample: T cells isolated from PBMCs. The chain combines TRBV19 with TRBJ2-4; TRBD2 matches at 7 bases. CDR3 bases: TGTGCCAGTGGGGGGGGCATTCAGTACTTC. Amino acids: CASGGGIQYF.